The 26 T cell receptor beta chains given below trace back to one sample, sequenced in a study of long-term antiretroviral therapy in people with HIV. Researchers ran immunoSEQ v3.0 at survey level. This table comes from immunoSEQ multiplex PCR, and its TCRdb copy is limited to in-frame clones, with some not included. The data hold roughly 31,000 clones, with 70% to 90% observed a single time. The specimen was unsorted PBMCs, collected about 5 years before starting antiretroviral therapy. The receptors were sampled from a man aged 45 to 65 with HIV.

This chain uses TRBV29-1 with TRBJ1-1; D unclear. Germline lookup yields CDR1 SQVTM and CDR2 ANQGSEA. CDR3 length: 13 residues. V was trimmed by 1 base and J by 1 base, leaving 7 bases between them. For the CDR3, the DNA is TGCAGCGTTGAAGCGGCGTGGAACACTGAAGCTTTCTTT. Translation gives CSVEAAWNTEAFF.

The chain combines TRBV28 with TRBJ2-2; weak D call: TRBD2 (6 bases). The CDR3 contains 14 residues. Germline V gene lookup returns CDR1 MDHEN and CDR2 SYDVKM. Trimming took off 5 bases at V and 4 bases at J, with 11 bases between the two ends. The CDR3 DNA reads TGTGCCAGCAGTCCCGCCGGGGGCACCGGGGAGCTGTTTTTT. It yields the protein CASSPAGGTGELFF.

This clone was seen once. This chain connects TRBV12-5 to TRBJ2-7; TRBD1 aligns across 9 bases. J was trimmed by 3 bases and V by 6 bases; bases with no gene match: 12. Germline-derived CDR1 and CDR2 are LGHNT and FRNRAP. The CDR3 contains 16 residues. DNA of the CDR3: TGTGCTAGTGGGGGGGACAGGGTTACCCGAAACTACGAGCAGTACTTC. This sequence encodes CASGGDRVTRNYEQYF.

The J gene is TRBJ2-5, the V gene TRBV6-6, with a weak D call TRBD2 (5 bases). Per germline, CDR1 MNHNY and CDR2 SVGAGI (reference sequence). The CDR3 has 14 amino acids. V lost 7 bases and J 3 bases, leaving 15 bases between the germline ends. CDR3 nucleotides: TGTGCCAGCACTAAGGACTTATTTAAAGAGACCCAGTACTTC. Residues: CASTKDLFKETQYF.

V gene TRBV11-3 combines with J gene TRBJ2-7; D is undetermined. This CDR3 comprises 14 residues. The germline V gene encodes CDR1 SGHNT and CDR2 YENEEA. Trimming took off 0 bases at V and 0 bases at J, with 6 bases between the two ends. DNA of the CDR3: TGTGCCAGCAGCTTAGATCGATTCTCCTACGAGCAGTACTTC. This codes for CASSLDRFSYEQYF. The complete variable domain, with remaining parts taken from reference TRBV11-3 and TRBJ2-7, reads EAGVVQSPRYKIIEKKQPVAFWCNPISGHNTLYWYLQNLGQGPELLIRYENEEAVDDSQLPKDRFSAERLKGVDSTLKIQPAELGDSAVYLCASSLDRFSYEQYFGPGTRLTVT.

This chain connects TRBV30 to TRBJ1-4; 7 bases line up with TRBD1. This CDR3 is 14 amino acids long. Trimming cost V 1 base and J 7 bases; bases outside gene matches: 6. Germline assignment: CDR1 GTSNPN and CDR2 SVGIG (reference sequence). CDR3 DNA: TGTGCCTGGAGTGGGAACAGGGGAGGTGAAAAACTGTTTTTT. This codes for CAWSGNRGGEKLFF.

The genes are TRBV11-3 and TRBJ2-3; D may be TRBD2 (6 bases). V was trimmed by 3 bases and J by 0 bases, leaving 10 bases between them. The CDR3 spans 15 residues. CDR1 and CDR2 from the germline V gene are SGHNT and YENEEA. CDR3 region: CASSFSSGSTDTQYF. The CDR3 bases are TGTGCCAGCAGCTTCTCGAGCGGGAGCACAGATACGCAGTATTTT.

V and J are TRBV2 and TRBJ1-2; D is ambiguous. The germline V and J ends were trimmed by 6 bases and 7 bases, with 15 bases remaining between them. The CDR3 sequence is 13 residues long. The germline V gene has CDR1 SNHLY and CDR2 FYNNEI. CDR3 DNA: TGTGCCAGCAGCAGTGACACGAACGCTGGCTACACCTTC. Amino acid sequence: CASSSDTNAGYTF.

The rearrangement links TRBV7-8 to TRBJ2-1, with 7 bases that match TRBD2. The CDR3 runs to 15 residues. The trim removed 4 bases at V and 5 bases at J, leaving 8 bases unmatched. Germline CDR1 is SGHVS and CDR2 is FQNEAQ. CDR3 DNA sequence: TGTGCCAGCAGCTCAGTGCGGGGGAGAGACAATGAGCAGTTCTTC. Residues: CASSSVRGRDNEQFF.

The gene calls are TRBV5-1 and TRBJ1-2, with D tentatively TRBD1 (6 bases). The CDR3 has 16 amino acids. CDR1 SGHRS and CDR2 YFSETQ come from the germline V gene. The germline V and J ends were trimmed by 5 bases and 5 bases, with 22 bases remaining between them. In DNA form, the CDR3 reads TGCGCCAGCAGTCCTTTACGGGGGGGCCCCCTTTATGGCTACACCTTC. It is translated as CASSPLRGGPLYGYTF.

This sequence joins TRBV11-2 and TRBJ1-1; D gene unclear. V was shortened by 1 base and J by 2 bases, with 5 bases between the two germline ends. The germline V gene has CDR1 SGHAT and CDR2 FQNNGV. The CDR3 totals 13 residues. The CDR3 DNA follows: TGTGCCAGCAGCTTAGGACACAACACTGAAGCTTTCTTT. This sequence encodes CASSLGHNTEAFF.

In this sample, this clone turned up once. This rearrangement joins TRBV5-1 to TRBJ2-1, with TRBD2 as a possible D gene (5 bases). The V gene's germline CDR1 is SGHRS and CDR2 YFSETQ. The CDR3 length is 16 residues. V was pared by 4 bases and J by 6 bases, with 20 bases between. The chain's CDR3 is CASSRGGANVPNEQFF. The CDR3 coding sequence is TGCGCCAGCAGCCGGGGTGGAGCAAACGTACCCAATGAGCAGTTCTTC.

The CDR3 sequence is CASSLRFTNEKLFF. In nucleotides, the CDR3 is TGTGCCAGCAGCTTGCGGTTTACTAATGAAAAACTGTTTTTT. The rearrangement uses TRBV5-5 and TRBJ1-4; D unresolved. From germline, CDR1 is SGHKS and CDR2 YYEKEE (reference sequence). The CDR3 extends over 14 amino acids. V was pared by 1 base and J by 2 bases, with 6 bases between.

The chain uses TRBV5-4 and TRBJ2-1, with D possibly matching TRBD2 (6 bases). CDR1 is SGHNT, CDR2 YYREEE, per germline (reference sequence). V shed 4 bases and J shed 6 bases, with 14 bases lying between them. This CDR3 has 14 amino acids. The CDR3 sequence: CASSPPGLFNEQFF. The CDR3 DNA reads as TGTGCCAGCAGCCCACCGGGACTCTTCAATGAGCAGTTCTTC. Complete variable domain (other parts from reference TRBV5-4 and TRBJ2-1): ETGVTQSPTHLIKTRGQQVTLRCSSQSGHNTVSWYQQALGQGPQFIFQYYREEENGRGNFPPRFSGLQFPNYSSELNVNALELDDSALYLCASSPPGLFNEQFFGPGTRLTVL.

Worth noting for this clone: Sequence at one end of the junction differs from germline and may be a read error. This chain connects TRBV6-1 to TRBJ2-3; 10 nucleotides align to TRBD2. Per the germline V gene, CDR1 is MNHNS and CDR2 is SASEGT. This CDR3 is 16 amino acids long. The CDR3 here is CATSGKAGGPTDTQYF. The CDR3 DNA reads TGTGCCACCAGTGGGAAAGCGGGGGGGCCGACAGATACGCAGTATTTT.

CDR3 loop: CASSQGGAGTPNEKLFF. The CDR3 coding sequence is TGTGCCAGCAGCCAGGGGGGGGCGGGGACCCCTAATGAAAAACTGTTTTTT. V is TRBV7-8 and J is TRBJ1-4; 7 positions match TRBD1. V lost 5 bases to trimming and J lost 3 bases; unmatched junction nucleotides: 12. CDR3 length: 17 residues. The germline gives CDR1 SGHVS, CDR2 FQNEAQ.

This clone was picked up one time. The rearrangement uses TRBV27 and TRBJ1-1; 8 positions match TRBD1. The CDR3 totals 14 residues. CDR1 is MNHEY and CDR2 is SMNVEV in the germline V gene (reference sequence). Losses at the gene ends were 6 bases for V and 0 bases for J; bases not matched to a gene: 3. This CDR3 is CASRRQGLNTEAFF. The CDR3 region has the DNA TGTGCCAGCAGGCGACAGGGGTTGAACACTGAAGCTTTCTTT.

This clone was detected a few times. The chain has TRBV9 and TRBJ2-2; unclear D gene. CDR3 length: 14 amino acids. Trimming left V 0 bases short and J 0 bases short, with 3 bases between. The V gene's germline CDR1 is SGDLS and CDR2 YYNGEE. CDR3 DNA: TGTGCCAGCAGCGTAGAGTCGAACACCGGGGAGCTGTTTTTT. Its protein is CASSVESNTGELFF.

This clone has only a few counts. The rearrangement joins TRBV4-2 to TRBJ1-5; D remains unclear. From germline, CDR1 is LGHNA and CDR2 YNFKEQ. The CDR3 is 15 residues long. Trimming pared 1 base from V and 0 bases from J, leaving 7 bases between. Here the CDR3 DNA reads TGTGCCAGCAGCCAAGTAGGAGCTAGCAATCAGCCCCAGCATTTT. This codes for CASSQVGASNQPQHF.

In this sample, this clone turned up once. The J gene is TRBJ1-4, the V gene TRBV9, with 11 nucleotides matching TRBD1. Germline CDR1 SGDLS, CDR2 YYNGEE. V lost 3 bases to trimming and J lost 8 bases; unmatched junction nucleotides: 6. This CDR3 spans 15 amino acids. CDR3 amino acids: CASSGRGTGGEKLFF. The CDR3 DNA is TGTGCCAGCAGCGGAAGAGGGACAGGGGGAGAAAAACTGTTTTTT.

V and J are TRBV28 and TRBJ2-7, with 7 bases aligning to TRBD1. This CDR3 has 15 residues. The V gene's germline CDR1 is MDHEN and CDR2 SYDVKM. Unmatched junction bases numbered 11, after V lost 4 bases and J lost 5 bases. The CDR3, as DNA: TGTGCCAGCAGTTCCATGACAGGGTTAGTCGACGAGCAGTACTTC. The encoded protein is CASSSMTGLVDEQYF.

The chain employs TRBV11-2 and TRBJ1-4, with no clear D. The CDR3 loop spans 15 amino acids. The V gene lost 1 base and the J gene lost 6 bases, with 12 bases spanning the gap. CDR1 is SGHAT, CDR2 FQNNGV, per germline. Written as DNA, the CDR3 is TGTGCCAGCAGCTTAGGGCGGCAGGCATATGAAAAACTGTTTTTT. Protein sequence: CASSLGRQAYEKLFF.

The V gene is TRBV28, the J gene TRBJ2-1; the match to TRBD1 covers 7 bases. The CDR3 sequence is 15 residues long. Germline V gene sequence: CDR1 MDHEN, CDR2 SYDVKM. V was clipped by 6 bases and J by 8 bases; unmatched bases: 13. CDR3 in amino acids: CASSLLQGTYDEQFF. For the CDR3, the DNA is TGTGCCAGCAGCCTCTTACAGGGGACGTACGATGAGCAGTTCTTC.

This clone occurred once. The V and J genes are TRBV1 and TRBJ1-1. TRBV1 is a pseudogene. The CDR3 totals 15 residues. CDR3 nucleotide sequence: TGCACCAGCAGCCAAGAGAAAGGGAGTGGGACTGAAGCTTTCTTT. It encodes CTSSQEKGSGTEAFF.

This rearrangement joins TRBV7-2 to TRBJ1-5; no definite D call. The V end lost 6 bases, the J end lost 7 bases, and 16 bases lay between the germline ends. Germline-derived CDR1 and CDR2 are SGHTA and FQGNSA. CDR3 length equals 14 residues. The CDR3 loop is CASRGWALSQPQHF. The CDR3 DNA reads TGTGCCAGCAGGGGGTGGGCTCTTTCGCAGCCCCAGCATTTT.

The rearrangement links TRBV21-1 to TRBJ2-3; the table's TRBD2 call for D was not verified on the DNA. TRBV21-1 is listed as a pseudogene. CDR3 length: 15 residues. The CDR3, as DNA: TGTGCCAGCAGCACGGGGGGGGGCACGGCAGATACGCAGTATTTT. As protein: CASSTGGGTADTQYF.